What follows are 5 T cell receptor beta chains derived from one specimen sequenced in a study of cytomegalovirus exposure and HLA in healthy donors. The PCR made use of 60 Vbeta and 13 Jbeta primers. Sequenced by immunoSEQ multiplex PCR; TCRdb stores in-frame clones only, minus some. The sample consists of some 150,000 clones, about 79% of them appearing once. The sample was PBMCs. Receptors originate from a woman younger than 45 in good health and CMV-seronegative.

With regard to this clone: Relative to the germline gene, one junction end is altered; a read error may explain this. The chain links TRBV9 to TRBJ1-5, with D unresolved. The CDR3 extends over 16 amino acids. In germline, CDR1 is SGDLS, CDR2 YYNGEE. The CDR3 region is CASSPQSLISYQPQHF. The CDR3 nucleotides are TGTGCCAGCAGCCCCCAGAGTCTGATTAGCTATCAGCCCCAGCATTTT.

The CDR3, as DNA: TGTGCCAGTAGTAGGACAGGGTTCGACAGGGGCTATGGCTACACCTTC. Protein: CASSRTGFDRGYGYTF. The chain uses TRBV19 and TRBJ1-2; 8 nucleotides match TRBD1. Germline V lookup: CDR1 LNHDA, CDR2 SQIVND (reference sequence). J gave up 4 bases and V 4 bases, and 11 bases lay outside the gene matches. The CDR3 consists of 16 residues. Full variable domain (remainder filled in from reference TRBV19 and TRBJ1-2): DGGITQSPKYLFRKEGQNVTLSCEQNLNHDAMYWYRQDPGQGLRLIYYSQIVNDFQKGDIAEGYSVSREKKESFPLTVTSAQKNPTAFYLCASSRTGFDRGYGYTFGSGTRLTVV.

The chain carries TRBV2 and TRBJ2-3; D remains ambiguous. There are 15 residues in the CDR3. Trimming took off 2 bases at V and 0 bases at J, with 9 bases between the two ends. CDR1 SNHLY and CDR2 FYNNEI come from the germline V gene. CDR3 bases: TGTGCCAGCAGTGAACAGCTAGGAAGCACAGATACGCAGTATTTT. It yields the protein CASSEQLGSTDTQYF. The whole variable domain, filled in from reference TRBV2 and TRBJ2-3, reads EPEVTQTPSHQVTQMGQEVILRCVPISNHLYFYWYRQILGQKVEFLVSFYNNEISEKSEIFDDQFSVERPDGSNFTLKIRSTKLEDSAMYFCASSEQLGSTDTQYFGPGTRLTVL.

The chain joins TRBV7-2 to TRBJ1-2; tentative D call: TRBD1 (6 bases). Germline V gene lookup returns CDR1 SGHTA and CDR2 FQGNSA. The ends were cut back, 1 base at V and 5 bases at J, with 14 bases in the middle. This CDR3 region has 15 residues. The CDR3 DNA reads as TGTGCCAGCAGCTTAGGTACAGGGAGGGGGTATGGCTACACCTTC. Protein: CASSLGTGRGYGYTF.

The chain employs TRBV30 and TRBJ2-5; the match to TRBD2 covers 12 bases. Germline CDR1 and CDR2: GTSNPN and SVGIG (reference sequence). The CDR3 consists of 15 residues. The junction had 5 bases not matched to a gene; V was cut back by 3 bases and J by 3 bases. For the CDR3, the DNA is TGTGCCTGGAGAGCCTGGACTAGCGGGGAAGAGACCCAGTACTTC. It encodes CAWRAWTSGEETQYF.